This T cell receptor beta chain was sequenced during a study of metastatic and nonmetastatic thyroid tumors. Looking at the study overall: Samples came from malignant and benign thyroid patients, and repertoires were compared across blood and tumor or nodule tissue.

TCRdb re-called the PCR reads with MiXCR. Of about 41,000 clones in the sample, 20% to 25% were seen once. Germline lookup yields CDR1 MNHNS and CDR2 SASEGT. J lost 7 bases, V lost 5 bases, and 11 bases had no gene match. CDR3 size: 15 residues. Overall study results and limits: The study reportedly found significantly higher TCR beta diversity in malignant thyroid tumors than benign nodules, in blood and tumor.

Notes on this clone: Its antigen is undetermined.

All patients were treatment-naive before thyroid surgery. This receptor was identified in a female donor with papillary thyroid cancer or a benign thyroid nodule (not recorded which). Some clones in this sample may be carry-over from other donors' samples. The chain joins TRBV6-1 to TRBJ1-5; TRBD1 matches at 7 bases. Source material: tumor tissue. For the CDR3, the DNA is TGTGCCAGCAGTCTCTCCCGACAGGGATCACAGCCCCAGCATTTT. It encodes CASSLSRQGSQPQHF.